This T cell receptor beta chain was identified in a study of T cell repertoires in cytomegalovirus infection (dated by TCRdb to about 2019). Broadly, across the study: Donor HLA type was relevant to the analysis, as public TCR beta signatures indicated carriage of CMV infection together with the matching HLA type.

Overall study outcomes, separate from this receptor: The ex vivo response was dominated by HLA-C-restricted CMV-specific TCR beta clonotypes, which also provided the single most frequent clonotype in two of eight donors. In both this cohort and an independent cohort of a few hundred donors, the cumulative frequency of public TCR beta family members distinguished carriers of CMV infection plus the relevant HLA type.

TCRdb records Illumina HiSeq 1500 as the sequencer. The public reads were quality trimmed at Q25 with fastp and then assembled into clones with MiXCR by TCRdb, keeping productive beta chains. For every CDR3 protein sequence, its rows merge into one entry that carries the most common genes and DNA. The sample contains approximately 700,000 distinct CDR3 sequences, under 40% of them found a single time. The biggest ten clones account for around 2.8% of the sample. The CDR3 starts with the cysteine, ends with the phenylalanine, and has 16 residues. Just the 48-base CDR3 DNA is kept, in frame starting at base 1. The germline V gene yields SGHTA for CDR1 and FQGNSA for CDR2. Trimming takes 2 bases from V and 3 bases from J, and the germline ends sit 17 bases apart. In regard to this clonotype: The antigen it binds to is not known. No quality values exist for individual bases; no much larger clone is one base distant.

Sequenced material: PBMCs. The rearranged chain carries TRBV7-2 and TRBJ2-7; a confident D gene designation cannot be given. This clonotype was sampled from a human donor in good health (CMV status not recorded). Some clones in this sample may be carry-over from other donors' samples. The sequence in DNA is TGTGCCAGCAGCTTATTTCAACCCACCGGTGGCTACGAGCAGTACTTC. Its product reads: CASSLFQPTGGYEQYF.